This entry concerns a single T cell receptor (beta chain). The CDR3 spans 15 residues. J lost 5 bases, V lost 2 bases, and 4 bases had no gene match. CDR1 SGHTA and CDR2 FQGNSA come from the germline V gene. The data belong to a study of OX40 agonist ivuxolimab in advanced cancers. Across the study: Mean age approximately 61 years, range roughly 20 to 85; roughly 82% male.

The data were produced by immunoSEQ multiplex PCR, yet TCRdb's version contains in-frame clones alone and is incomplete. In the table there are about 13,000 clones, 55% to 75% of which are singletons. Anyone with autoimmune disease history or systemic immunosuppression was excluded. The source material was CD4+ or CD8+ T cells sorted from blood, sampled in a trial of the OX40 agonist ivuxolimab. The TCR was taken from an adult with an advanced solid tumor such as melanoma, head and neck, liver or kidney cancer. The chain carries TRBV7-2 and TRBJ2-3; 10 bases map to TRBD2. CDR3 protein: CASSLLAGVVDTQYF. CDR3 DNA: TGTGCCAGCAGCTTACTAGCGGGAGTTGTAGATACGCAGTATTTT.